This paragraph covers one TCR beta chain sequence. As to treatment: oral pan-JAK inhibitor, 5-10 mg twice daily. This specimen belongs to a study of CD8+ T cells in alopecia areata. The wider study: Treatment with tofacitinib (6 to 18 months) was followed by 6 months off drug.

RNA extraction was followed by reverse transcription into cDNA, which acted as the sequencing template. Using immunoSEQ multiplex PCR, the repertoire was profiled, and TCRdb retains in-frame clones only, with some absent. The sample has approximately 210,000 clones, approximately 67% seen once. The sequence was obtained from a human donor with alopecia areata. Sequenced material: CD4+ T cells sorted from blood, taken around week 50, from a patient treated with tofacitinib.

For the CDR3, the DNA is TGTGCCAGCAGTGAATATGGCTACACCTTC. This translates into CASSEYGYTF. The V gene is TRBV2, the J gene TRBJ1-2; no reliable D call. This CDR3 spans 10 amino acids. From germline, CDR1 is SNHLY and CDR2 FYNNEI. Deletions cut 2 bases from V and 5 bases from J, with 0 bases between.